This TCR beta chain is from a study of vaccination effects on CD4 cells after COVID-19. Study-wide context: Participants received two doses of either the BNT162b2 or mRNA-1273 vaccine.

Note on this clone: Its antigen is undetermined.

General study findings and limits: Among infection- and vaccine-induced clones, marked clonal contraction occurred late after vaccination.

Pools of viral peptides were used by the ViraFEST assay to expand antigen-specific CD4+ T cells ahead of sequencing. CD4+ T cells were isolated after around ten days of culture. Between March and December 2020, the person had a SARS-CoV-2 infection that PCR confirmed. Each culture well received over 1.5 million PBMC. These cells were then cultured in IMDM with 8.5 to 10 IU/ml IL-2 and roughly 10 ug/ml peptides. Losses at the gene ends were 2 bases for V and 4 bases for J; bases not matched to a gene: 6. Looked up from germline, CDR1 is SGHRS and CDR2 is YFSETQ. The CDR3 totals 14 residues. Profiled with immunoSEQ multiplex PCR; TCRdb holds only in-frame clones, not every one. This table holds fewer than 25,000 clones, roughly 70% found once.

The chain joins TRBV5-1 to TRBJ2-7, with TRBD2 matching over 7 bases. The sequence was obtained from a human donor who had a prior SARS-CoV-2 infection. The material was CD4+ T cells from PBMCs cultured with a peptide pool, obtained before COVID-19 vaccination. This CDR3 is CASSLQSGIYEQYF. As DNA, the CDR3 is TGCGCCAGCAGCTTACAGAGCGGGATATACGAGCAGTACTTC. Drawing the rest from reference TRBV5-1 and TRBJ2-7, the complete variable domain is KAGVTQTPRYLIKTRGQQVTLSCSPISGHRSVSWYQQTPGQGLQFLFEYFSETQRNKGNFPGRFSGRQFSNSRSEMNVSTLELGDSALYLCASSLQSGIYEQYFGPGTRLTVT.